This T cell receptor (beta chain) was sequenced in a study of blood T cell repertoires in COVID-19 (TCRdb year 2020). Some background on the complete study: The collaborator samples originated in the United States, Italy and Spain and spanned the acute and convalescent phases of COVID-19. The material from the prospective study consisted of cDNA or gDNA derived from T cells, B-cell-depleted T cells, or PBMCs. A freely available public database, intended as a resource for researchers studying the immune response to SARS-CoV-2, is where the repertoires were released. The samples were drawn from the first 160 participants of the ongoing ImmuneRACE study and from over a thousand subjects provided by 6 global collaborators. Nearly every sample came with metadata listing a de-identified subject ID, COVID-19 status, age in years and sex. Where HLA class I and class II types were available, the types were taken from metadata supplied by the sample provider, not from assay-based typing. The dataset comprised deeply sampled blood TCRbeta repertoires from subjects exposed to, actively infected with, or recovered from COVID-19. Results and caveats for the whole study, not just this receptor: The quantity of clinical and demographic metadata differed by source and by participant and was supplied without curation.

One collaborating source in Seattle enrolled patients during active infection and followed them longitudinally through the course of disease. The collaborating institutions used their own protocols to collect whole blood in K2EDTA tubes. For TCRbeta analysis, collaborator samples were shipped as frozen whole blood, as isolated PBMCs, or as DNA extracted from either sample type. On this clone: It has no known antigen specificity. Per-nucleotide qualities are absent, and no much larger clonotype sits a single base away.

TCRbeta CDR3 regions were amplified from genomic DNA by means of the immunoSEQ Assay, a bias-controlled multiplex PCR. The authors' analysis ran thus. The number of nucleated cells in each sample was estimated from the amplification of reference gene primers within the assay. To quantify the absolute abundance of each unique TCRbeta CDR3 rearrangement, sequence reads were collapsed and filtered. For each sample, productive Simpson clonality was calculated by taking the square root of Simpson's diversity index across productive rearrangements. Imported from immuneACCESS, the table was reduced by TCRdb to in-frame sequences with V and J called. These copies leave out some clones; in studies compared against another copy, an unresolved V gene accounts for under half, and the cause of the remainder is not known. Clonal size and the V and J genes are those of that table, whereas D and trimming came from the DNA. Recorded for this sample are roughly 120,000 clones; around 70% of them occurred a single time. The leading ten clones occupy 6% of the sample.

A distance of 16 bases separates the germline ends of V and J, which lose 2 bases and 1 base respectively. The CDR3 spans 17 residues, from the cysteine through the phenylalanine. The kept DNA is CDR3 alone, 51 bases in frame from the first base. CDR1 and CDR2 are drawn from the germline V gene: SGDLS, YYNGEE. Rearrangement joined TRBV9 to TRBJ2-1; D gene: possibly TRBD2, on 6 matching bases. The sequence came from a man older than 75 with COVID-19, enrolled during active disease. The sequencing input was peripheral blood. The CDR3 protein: CASSVVGGLGSYNEQFF. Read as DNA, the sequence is TGTGCCAGCAGCGTGGTTGGAGGGTTGGGGTCCTACAATGAGCAGTTCTTC.